This T cell receptor (beta chain) was recovered during a study of blood T cell repertoires in COVID-19. Study as a whole: Material from acute and convalescent COVID-19 was sourced from the United States, Italy and Spain. T cells, B-cell-depleted T cells, or PBMCs provided the cDNA or gDNA that served as material.

Seattle's cohort entered during active infection and was followed longitudinally. Per the study methods: Amplification of reference gene primers was used by the study to estimate nucleated cell counts. Only in-frame clones appear in the TCRdb table, and some are missing; sequencing was by immunoSEQ multiplex PCR. V and J calls and clone size come straight from that table; D and trimming were deduced from the DNA. The sample has fewer than 350,000 clones; 80% to 90% are singletons. Germline V gene lookup returns CDR1 MGHDK and CDR2 SYGVNS. V lost 3 bases, J lost 6 bases, and 16 bases stayed unmatched. CDR3 length: 18 residues.

The rearrangement joins TRBV25-1 to TRBJ2-7; the match to TRBD1 covers 11 bases. The sample was peripheral blood. The sequence was obtained from a woman between 70 and 85 years old with COVID-19, enrolled during active disease. Here the CDR3 DNA reads TGTGCCAGCAGTGACCCCCCCCGAGGGACAGGGGGGGTATGCGAGCAGTACTTC. Translation gives CASSDPPRGTGGVCEQYF.